Below, 11 T cell receptor beta chains from the same sample are listed, as sequenced in a study of shared clonotypes between healthy human individuals. The repertoire was sequenced with immunoSEQ multiplex PCR; TCRdb's copy has only in-frame clones and lacks some. The profile shows more than 1,200,000 clones, 98% of them singletons. Sequencing used naive CD4+ T cells sorted from blood. Subset: CD45RA+ positively selected. Every receptor here comes from a man aged 25 to 40 in good health.

V and J are TRBV5-6 and TRBJ2-6, with 9 bases identical to TRBD1. V shed 4 bases and J 0 bases; nucleotides not matched to a gene: 8. The CDR3 is made up of 18 amino acids. Germline loops: CDR1 SGHDT, CDR2 YYEEEE. CDR3 DNA sequence: TGTGCCAGCAGCCAGACCGGGACAGGGATCTCTGGGGCCAACGTCCTGACTTTC. It is translated as CASSQTGTGISGANVLTF.

Details on this clone: Distinct nucleotide sequences in the sample also encode this CDR3. J is TRBJ2-5 and V is TRBV27; D not certain. The CDR3 is made up of 11 amino acids. CDR1 and CDR2 from the germline V gene are MNHEY and SMNVEV (reference sequence). Trimming stripped 3 bases from V and 5 bases from J, with 4 bases between. CDR3 protein: CASSFKETQYF. CDR3 nucleotide sequence: TGTGCCAGCAGTTTCAAGGAGACCCAGTACTTC.

In this sample, this clone turned up once. This chain connects TRBV28 to TRBJ2-7, with 12 bases fitting TRBD2. The CDR3 length is 15 residues. V was clipped by 7 bases and J by 2 bases; unmatched bases: 6. CDR1 and CDR2 (germline): MDHEN, SYDVKM. The CDR3 DNA sequence: TGTGCCAGCACCCCTAGCGGGAGGGGAGCCTACGAGCAGTACTTC. This encodes CASTPSGRGAYEQYF. The variable domain in full, with the rest retrieved from reference TRBV28 and TRBJ2-7, is DVKVTQSSRYLVKRTGEKVFLECVQDMDHENMFWYRQDPGLGLRLIYFSYDVKMKEKGDIPEGYSVSREKKERFSLILESASTNQTSMYLCASTPSGRGAYEQYFGPGTRLTVT.

This clone appeared once. The DNA of the CDR3 is TGTGCCAGCAGCTCCTACAGGGGGCCGAGCAATGAGCAGTTCTTC. This encodes CASSSYRGPSNEQFF. The rearrangement links TRBV7-9 to TRBJ2-1; 9 bases fit TRBD1. V lost 4 bases to trimming and J lost 6 bases; unmatched junction nucleotides: 7. Germline-derived CDR1 and CDR2 are SEHNR and FQNEAQ (reference sequence). There are 15 residues in the CDR3. Based on the CDR3 plus reference TRBV7-9 and TRBJ2-1, the full variable domain is DTGVSQNPRHKITKRGQNVTFRCDPISEHNRLYWYRQTLGQGPEFLTYFQNEAQLEKSRLLSDRFSAERPKGSFSTLEIQRTEQGDSAMYLCASSSYRGPSNEQFFGPGTRLTVL.

The gene calls are TRBV2 and TRBJ2-7, with 7 bases fitting TRBD1. Trimming cost V 2 bases and J 4 bases; bases outside gene matches: 5. The germline gives CDR1 SNHLY, CDR2 FYNNEI. The CDR3 loop spans 14 amino acids. CDR3 amino acids: CASSESRGRYEQYF. CDR3 sequence (DNA): TGTGCCAGCAGTGAATCAAGGGGGCGGTACGAGCAGTACTTC.

The chain uses TRBV10-2 and TRBJ1-2; 11 nucleotides match TRBD1. From germline, CDR1 is WSHSY and CDR2 SAAADI. The CDR3 is 14 residues long. With V trimmed by 6 bases and J by 8 bases, 8 bases remained unmatched. The CDR3 nucleotides are TGCGCCAGCAGCCTACTTCGGACAGGGGGCGGCTACACCTTC. Translation: CASSLLRTGGGYTF.

This clone has just one count. This chain connects TRBV7-9 to TRBJ2-3; no firm D call. The CDR3 length is 15 residues. Trimming took 5 bases from V and 2 from J, leaving 14 bases between them. Looked up from germline, CDR1 is SEHNR and CDR2 is FQNEAQ (reference sequence). The CDR3, as DNA: TGTGCCAGCAGCGAAGGACGGATTGCCACAGATACGCAGTATTTT. Protein product: CASSEGRIATDTQYF.

V and J are TRBV7-9 and TRBJ1-1; no definite D call. Per germline, CDR1 SEHNR and CDR2 FQNEAQ (reference sequence). Trimming pared 4 bases from V and 0 bases from J, leaving 9 bases between. The CDR3 sequence is 14 residues long. The CDR3 DNA reads TGTGCCAGCAGCTCAAGGACCCTGAACACTGAAGCTTTCTTT. Translation gives CASSSRTLNTEAFF.

The rearrangement joins TRBV7-6 to TRBJ2-1; D gene uncertain. Trimming took off 1 base at V and 10 bases at J, with 14 bases between the two ends. CDR1 SGHVS and CDR2 FNYEAQ come from the germline V gene. This CDR3 region has 14 residues. In DNA form, the CDR3 reads TGTGCCAGCAGCTTAGGGTCCAGATCTAGGGAGCAGTTCTTC. The encoded protein is CASSLGSRSREQFF.

Notes on this clone: A read error may account for a junction end that differs from germline. The chain employs TRBV2 and TRBJ1-2, with D possibly being TRBD1 (5 bases). CDR3 length equals 14 residues. The germline gives CDR1 SNHLY, CDR2 FYNNEI. The CDR3 DNA sequence: TGTGCCAGCAGTGAAGACAGAGGGGTCCCGCCGGGCGCCTTC. It yields the protein CASSEDRGVPPGAF.

The chain has TRBV28 and TRBJ2-7; D ambiguous. Trimming removed 2 bases at V and 0 bases at J, with 8 bases between. CDR3 length: 14 amino acids. Germline V lookup: CDR1 MDHEN, CDR2 SYDVKM. The CDR3 spells CASSLPEGSYEQYF. The CDR3 bases are TGTGCCAGCAGTTTACCAGAAGGCTCCTACGAGCAGTACTTC.